Below, 27 T cell receptor beta chains from the same sample are listed, as sequenced in a study of T cell responses to AZD1222 COVID-19 vaccine. The data were produced by immunoSEQ multiplex PCR, yet TCRdb's version contains in-frame clones alone and is incomplete. The sample records some 170,000 clones, 80% to 90% being singletons. The input for sequencing was peripheral blood, taken 28 days after the second dose of the MenACWY control vaccine. The receptors originated from an adult who received the MenACWY meningococcal vaccine as a control.

The V call is TRBV10-3, the J call TRBJ1-1; TRBD1 matches at 7 bases. This CDR3 comprises 14 residues. V shed 10 bases, J shed 6 bases, and the junction held 14 bases outside the gene matches. Germline lookup yields CDR1 ENHRY and CDR2 SYGVKD. The CDR3 DNA is TGTGCCACCAAAAGGGACAGAGATTCCTCTGAAGCTTTCTTT. Protein sequence: CATKRDRDSSEAFF.

The sample holds a few counts of this clone. CDR3 sequence (DNA): TGCGCCAGCAGCACTCGACAGGGCGAGGGAAAAAACATTCAGTACTTC. The encoded protein is CASSTRQGEGKNIQYF. V is TRBV5-1 and J is TRBJ2-4, with 7 bases that match TRBD1. This CDR3 comprises 16 residues. V trimming: 4 bases; J trimming: 4 bases; junction bases outside the gene matches: 11. Germline values: CDR1 SGHRS, CDR2 YFSETQ.

This clone was observed once. The chain recombines TRBV11-2 with TRBJ1-2; 9 bases are a match to TRBD1. CDR1 SGHAT and CDR2 FQNNGV come from the germline V gene. Unmatched junction bases numbered 7, after V lost 1 base and J lost 10 bases. The CDR3 spans 14 residues. The CDR3 is CASSLGAGTGSYTF. The CDR3 DNA is TGTGCCAGCAGCTTAGGAGCCGGGACAGGGTCCTACACCTTC.

The chain is built from TRBV6-1 and TRBJ1-1; D is ambiguous. CDR3 length: 12 residues. The V gene's germline CDR1 is MNHNS and CDR2 SASEGT. Trimming took off 0 bases at V and 11 bases at J, with 10 bases between the two ends. The CDR3 DNA reads TGTGCCAGCAGTGAAGCAGTCGTAGAGGCTTTCTTT. This translates into CASSEAVVEAFF.

The rearrangement uses TRBV5-1 and TRBJ1-2; possible D gene TRBD1, 6 bases. The V gene's germline CDR1 is SGHRS and CDR2 YFSETQ. The V end was cut by 4 bases, the J end by 0 bases, with 19 bases between. The CDR3 is 17 residues long. The CDR3 DNA is TGCGCCAGCAGCCCGCTAGGTGGGGGCTTCTCTAACTATGGCTACACCTTC. Translation: CASSPLGGGFSNYGYTF.

CDR3 sequence: CASSRDLRGYTF. CDR3 DNA sequence: TGTGCCAGTAGCCGTGACTTGCGAGGCTACACCTTC. The chain joins TRBV19 to TRBJ1-2; unclear D gene. V gave up 6 bases and J gave up 8 bases, with 13 bases separating them. In germline, CDR1 is LNHDA, CDR2 SQIVND (reference sequence). The length of the CDR3 is 12 residues.

The genes are TRBV5-4 and TRBJ2-6, with D hard to call. The germline V gene encodes CDR1 SGHNT and CDR2 YYREEE (reference sequence). V was trimmed by 2 bases and J by 1 base, leaving 13 bases between them. This CDR3 has 17 residues. CDR3 in DNA: TGTGCCAGCAGCTTTGTCCCCTGGGTTTCTGGGGCCAACGTCCTGACTTTC. Translated, it gives CASSFVPWVSGANVLTF.

J is TRBJ2-7 and V is TRBV12-5, with a tentative D call TRBD2 (7 bases). V lost 7 bases and J 3 bases, leaving 16 bases between the germline ends. Per the germline V gene, CDR1 is LGHNT and CDR2 is FRNRAP. CDR3 length: 14 residues. The CDR3 bases are TGTGCTAGTGTCCTTGGGGGGGGCTTCTACGAGCAGTACTTC. Amino acid sequence: CASVLGGGFYEQYF. The variable domain in full, with the rest retrieved from reference TRBV12-5 and TRBJ2-7, is DARVTQTPRHKVTEMGQEVTMRCQPILGHNTVFWYRQTMMQGLELLAYFRNRAPLDDSGMPKDRFSAEMPDATLATLKIQPSEPRDSAVYFCASVLGGGFYEQYFGPGTRLTVT.

This sequence joins TRBV9 and TRBJ1-3, with unresolved D. Germline CDR1 is SGDLS and CDR2 is YYNGEE. The CDR3 loop spans 15 amino acids. V was shortened by 0 bases and J by 4 bases, with 11 bases between the two germline ends. The CDR3 DNA follows: TGTGCCAGCAGCGTAGCCCCCCTCACCGGAAACACCATATATTTT. Translating gives CASSVAPLTGNTIYF.

This clone was detected only once. The chain employs TRBV29-1 and TRBJ2-3; TRBD2 aligns across 9 bases. The CDR3 runs 14 residues. CDR1 is SQVTM and CDR2 is ANQGSEA in the germline V gene. Losses at the gene ends were 2 bases for V and 1 base for J; bases not matched to a gene: 1. The CDR3 is CSVERTSGTDTQYF. CDR3 nucleotides: TGCAGCGTTGAAAGGACTAGCGGCACAGATACGCAGTATTTT.

V usage is TRBV5-6 and J usage is TRBJ1-3, with D perhaps matching TRBD1 (5 bases). Germline CDR1 and CDR2: SGHDT and YYEEEE. The CDR3 spans 12 residues. Trimming removed 7 bases from V and 0 bases from J, with 5 bases in between. The CDR3 is CASGASGNTIYF. Here the CDR3 DNA reads TGTGCCAGCGGGGCCTCTGGAAACACCATATATTTT.

The V gene is TRBV28, the J gene TRBJ1-2; 9 bases agree with TRBD1. The germline V gene encodes CDR1 MDHEN and CDR2 SYDVKM. This CDR3 contains 18 residues. Germline trimming cut 1 base from V and 8 bases from J; bases unmatched to any gene: 17. This chain's CDR3 is CASSLFVGVHDRGEGYTF. The CDR3 DNA reads as TGTGCCAGCAGTTTATTTGTGGGGGTCCACGACAGGGGGGAGGGCTACACCTTC.

The chain carries TRBV30 and TRBJ1-3, with a possible D match to TRBD1 (6 bases). The CDR3 contains 13 residues. The ends were cut back, 0 bases at V and 4 bases at J, with 7 bases in the middle. CDR1 is GTSNPN and CDR2 is SVGIG in the germline V gene (reference sequence). The CDR3 DNA is TGTGCCTGGAGTGTCGGGACAGGAAACACCATATATTTT. Protein: CAWSVGTGNTIYF. The variable domain in full, completed from reference TRBV30 and TRBJ1-3, reads SQTIHQWPATLVQPVGSPLSLECTVEGTSNPNLYWYRQAAGRGLQLLFYSVGIGQISSEVPQNLSASRPQDRQFILSSKKLLLSDSGFYLCAWSVGTGNTIYFGEGSWLTVV.

This rearrangement joins TRBV11-3 to TRBJ2-2, with a tentative D call TRBD2 (6 bases). V gave up 8 bases and J gave up 5 bases, with 9 bases separating them. This CDR3 has 12 amino acids. CDR1 and CDR2 (germline): SGHNT, YENEEA. CDR3: CASGGSTGELFF. DNA of the CDR3: TGTGCCAGCGGGGGGAGTACCGGGGAGCTGTTTTTT.

This clone was observed once. This chain connects TRBV28 to TRBJ1-6; D remains unclear. The CDR3 is 14 amino acids. V lost 3 bases, J lost 7 bases, and 10 bases lay in between. The germline gives CDR1 MDHEN, CDR2 SYDVKM. CDR3 nucleotide sequence: TGTGCCAGCAGTTTGCCGGACGGAAATTCACCCCTCCACTTT. It translates to CASSLPDGNSPLHF.

The chain employs TRBV9 and TRBJ2-4; D is possibly TRBD2 (6 bases). Trimming took 0 bases from V and 9 from J, leaving 16 bases between them. The CDR3 consists of 15 residues. CDR1 and CDR2 (germline): SGDLS, YYNGEE. For the CDR3, the DNA is TGTGCCAGCAGCGTAGCGGGTGGCGGGAATAGCATTCAGTACTTC. It translates to CASSVAGGGNSIQYF.

The chain is built from TRBV5-1 and TRBJ1-4, with D uncertain. The germline gives CDR1 SGHRS, CDR2 YFSETQ. The CDR3 sequence is 16 residues long. Trimming stripped 0 bases from V and 8 bases from J, with 17 bases between. CDR3 sequence reads: CASSLERARTGEKLFF. In nucleotides, the CDR3 is TGCGCCAGCAGCTTGGAGAGGGCGCGAACCGGGGAAAAACTGTTTTTT.

This clone was seen just once. The rearrangement joins TRBV3-1 (or the pseudogene TRBV3-2) to TRBJ2-7; D unresolved. The CDR3 loop spans 14 amino acids. Germline V lookup: CDR1 LGHDT, CDR2 YNNKEL (reference sequence). V was clipped by 2 bases and J by 8 bases, with 16 bases between them. This CDR3 reads CASSQSPINQKQYF. The CDR3 bases are TGTGCCAGCAGCCAATCCCCCATCAACCAGAAGCAGTACTTC.

The chain uses TRBV9 and TRBJ1-3; D uncertain. The CDR3 extends over 16 amino acids. Per germline, CDR1 SGDLS and CDR2 YYNGEE. V was clipped by 4 bases and J by 0 bases, with 14 bases between them. The CDR3 protein is CASSPQVSSSGNTIYF. In nucleotides, the CDR3 is TGTGCCAGCAGCCCCCAGGTCTCTAGCTCTGGAAACACCATATATTTT.

This rearrangement joins TRBV4-3 to TRBJ2-7; 7 bases match TRBD2. V gave up 0 bases and J gave up 3 bases; unmatched junction bases: 8. The CDR3 runs to 16 residues. Germline CDR1 and CDR2: LGHNA and YSLEER. The DNA for the CDR3 is TGCGCCAGCAGCCAAGAAAAGTTGCTAGCGGTCTACGAGCAGTACTTC. Protein product: CASSQEKLLAVYEQYF.

This clone was recorded only once. The chain couples TRBV9 to TRBJ1-4; D not certain. The CDR3 totals 14 residues. V lost 0 bases and J lost 8, with 11 bases in between. The germline V gene has CDR1 SGDLS and CDR2 YYNGEE. CDR3 sequence (DNA): TGTGCCAGCAGCGTAGGAGGGATAGACGAAAAACTGTTTTTT. Encoded protein: CASSVGGIDEKLFF.

The chain uses TRBV29-1 and TRBJ2-7; 9 bases line up with TRBD1. The ends lost 7 bases at V and 6 bases at J; junction bases unmatched: 10. Germline values: CDR1 SQVTM, CDR2 ANQGSEA. CDR3 length: 13 amino acids. The CDR3 loop reads CSAGQGRQAEQYF. The CDR3 region has the DNA TGCAGCGCAGGACAGGGGCGCCAGGCCGAGCAGTACTTC.

For the CDR3, the DNA is TGTGCCAGCAGCTTGATTACGGCAGTGAGCACAGATACGCAGTATTTT. This codes for CASSLITAVSTDTQYF. The gene calls are TRBV5-5 and TRBJ2-3; D call uncertain. This CDR3 contains 16 residues. Germline assignment: CDR1 SGHKS and CDR2 YYEKEE (reference sequence). V was pared by 1 base and J by 0 bases, with 12 bases between. Drawing the rest from reference TRBV5-5 and TRBJ2-3, the complete variable domain is DAGVTQSPTHLIKTRGQQVTLRCSPISGHKSVSWYQQVLGQGPQFIFQYYEKEERGRGNFPDRFSARQFPNYSSELNVNALLLGDSALYLCASSLITAVSTDTQYFGPGTRLTVL.

The rearrangement uses TRBV27 and TRBJ2-5; 12 positions agree with TRBD1. Germline trimming cut 4 bases from V and 9 bases from J; bases unmatched to any gene: 12. The CDR3 runs to 16 residues. Germline lookup yields CDR1 MNHEY and CDR2 SMNVEV (reference sequence). Here the CDR3 DNA reads TGTGCCAGCAGTTCTCCGGGACAGGGGGCGCACGTGCCCCAGTACTTC. This translates into CASSSPGQGAHVPQYF.

The chain uses TRBV2 and TRBJ2-7, with a weak D call TRBD2 (6 bases). Germline-derived CDR1 and CDR2 are SNHLY and FYNNEI. Trimming cost V 6 bases and J 6 bases, with 15 bases left between them. This CDR3 spans 13 amino acids. The CDR3 sequence: CASRAGPYSEQYF. For the CDR3, the DNA is TGTGCCAGCAGGGCGGGACCATACAGCGAGCAGTACTTC.

The genes are TRBV28 and TRBJ2-3, with 7 nucleotides matching TRBD2. Germline CDR1 is MDHEN and CDR2 is SYDVKM. This CDR3 region has 14 residues. The V gene end was trimmed by 6 bases and the J gene end by 4 bases; junction bases not matched to a gene: 7. CDR3: CASSPDGGADTQYF. DNA for the CDR3: TGTGCCAGCAGCCCTGATGGGGGGGCAGATACGCAGTATTTT.

The V and J genes are TRBV2 and TRBJ2-7, with D maybe TRBD2 (6 bases). This CDR3 has 13 amino acids. Germline assignment: CDR1 SNHLY and CDR2 FYNNEI. V was shortened by 7 bases and J by 2 bases, with 12 bases between the two germline ends. For the CDR3, the DNA is TGTGCCAGCAAGGAGGGCTCCACCTACGAGCAGTACTTC. It yields the protein CASKEGSTYEQYF.